This TCR beta chain was obtained from a study of blood T cells in healthy people across ages. The use of a sample-barcoded 5' primer and a J-beta primer mix characterized a second PCR of 7 to 11 cycles. TCRdb re-analysed the 5' RACE reads in MiXCR, keeping a single row per CDR3 protein. The sample carries 1.5 million to 2 million distinct CDR3 sequences, roughly 43% recorded once. The CDR3 is 13 amino acids. The germline V gene encodes CDR1 LGHNA and CDR2 YNFKEQ. V lost 0 bases to trimming and J lost 6 bases, with 7 bases between them. Ranging in age from roughly 6 to 90, the donors were healthy Caucasian individuals from Russia. Whenever a sample was processed, at least 6 million PBMCs were isolated.

The TCR originated in a human donor in good health. The sequencing sample was made of blood. The chain combines TRBV4-2 with TRBJ2-3; no reliable D call. The CDR3 region has the DNA TGTGCCAGCAGCCAAGAGAGGCTTGATACGCAGTATTTT. It is translated as CASSQERLDTQYF.